The 10 T cell receptor beta chains in this list originate from one sample, sequenced in a study of T cells after yellow fever vaccination. One entry per CDR3 protein results from TCRdb running MiXCR on the 5' RACE reads. The table includes a few hundred thousand distinct CDR3 sequences, around 5.2% detected once. The sample was CD4+ T cells sorted from PBMCs, taken on the day of the yellow fever booster vaccination. These receptors originate from a man in his late teens or twenties who received the YFV17D yellow fever vaccine.

The sample holds one count of this clonotype. J is TRBJ2-3 and V is TRBV6-1; TRBD2 agrees at 12 bases. This CDR3 contains 19 residues. V was clipped by 6 bases and J by 2 bases; unmatched bases: 15. The germline CDR1 and CDR2 sequences are MNHNS and SASEGT. The CDR3 DNA reads as TGTGCCAGCAGATCGGGACAGGGCGGACTAGCGGGGCACACAGATACGCAGTATTTT. It specifies CASRSGQGGLAGHTDTQYF.

The chain combines TRBV15 with TRBJ1-2; 7 bases align to TRBD1. V shed 1 base, J shed 0 bases, and the junction held 5 bases outside the gene matches. The CDR3 is made up of 16 amino acids. CDR1 LNHNV and CDR2 YYDKDF come from the germline V gene (reference sequence). This CDR3 reads CATSRAIGTANYGYTF. As DNA, the CDR3 is TGTGCCACCAGCAGAGCCATCGGGACAGCTAACTATGGCTACACCTTC.

In its sample, this clonotype was seen a few times. The chain employs TRBV6-1 and TRBJ1-5, with D tentatively TRBD1 (5 bases). V was pared by 4 bases and J by 9 bases, with 13 bases between. Germline V lookup: CDR1 MNHNS, CDR2 SASEGT. This CDR3 is 13 amino acids long. The CDR3 spells CASSGGGVWPQHF. The DNA for the CDR3 is TGTGCCAGCAGTGGGGGAGGGGTCTGGCCCCAGCATTTT.

This clonotype was observed many times. The chain employs TRBV3-1 and TRBJ1-1; no reliable D call. CDR1 is LGHDT and CDR2 is YNNKEL in the germline V gene (reference sequence). V was pared by 4 bases and J by 0 bases, with 9 bases between. This CDR3 has 14 residues. CDR3 bases: TGTGCCAGCAGCCCTGCCTGGGTGAACACTGAAGCTTTCTTT. This translates into CASSPAWVNTEAFF.

The sample holds many counts of this clonotype. The J gene is TRBJ1-1, the V gene TRBV7-2, with D maybe TRBD1 (5 bases). V gave up 3 bases and J gave up 4 bases, with 9 bases separating them. This CDR3 has 13 amino acids. Germline loops: CDR1 SGHTA, CDR2 FQGNSA. Here the CDR3 reads CASSFGGVTEAFF. CDR3 DNA: TGTGCCAGCAGCTTCGGGGGAGTCACTGAAGCTTTCTTT.

CDR3 DNA: TGTGCCAGCAGTTACCGGGGGATTAATGAAAAACTGTTTTTT. It specifies CASSYRGINEKLFF. The V call is TRBV6-6, the J call TRBJ1-4; the D gene is possibly TRBD1 (5 bases). Trimming took off 2 bases at V and 4 bases at J, with 8 bases between the two ends. This CDR3 spans 14 amino acids. The germline gives CDR1 MNHNY, CDR2 SVGAGI (reference sequence).

The sample holds many counts of this clonotype. The CDR3 DNA follows: TGCAGCGTTGAATCGAACTCCAAAAACATTCAGTACTTC. It is translated as CSVESNSKNIQYF. The rearrangement links TRBV29-1 to TRBJ2-4; D is ambiguous. The CDR3 extends over 13 amino acids. Germline values: CDR1 SQVTM, CDR2 ANQGSEA. V was shortened by 2 bases and J by 2 bases, with 7 bases between the two germline ends.

This clonotype was recorded a few times. J is TRBJ2-7 and V is TRBV23-1, with TRBD1 matching over 9 bases. TRBV23-1 is identified as an open reading frame with a role that is uncertain. V lost 0 bases and J lost 6; bases outside the gene matches: 9. CDR3 length: 16 amino acids. The CDR3 spells CASSQSRLGTGSEQYF. The CDR3 DNA sequence: TGCGCCAGCAGTCAATCGCGACTTGGGACAGGGAGCGAGCAGTACTTC.

This clonotype was observed a handful of times. The chain couples TRBV27 to TRBJ2-4; D might be TRBD1 or TRBD2, each matching 5 bases. CDR3 length: 16 amino acids. The germline gives CDR1 MNHEY, CDR2 SMNVEV (reference sequence). Trimming removed 5 bases from V and 0 bases from J, with 14 bases in between. CDR3 loop: CASSPPGLRAKNIQYF. CDR3 bases: TGTGCCAGCAGTCCACCGGGGCTTAGAGCCAAAAACATTCAGTACTTC.

This clonotype has a handful of counts. The chain recombines TRBV11-1 with TRBJ2-1; 9 bases match TRBD2. Per the germline V gene, CDR1 is SGHAT and CDR2 is FQDESV (reference sequence). This CDR3 is 12 amino acids long. The V and J ends lost 5 bases and 15 bases, in that order; junction bases with no gene match: 8. The CDR3 DNA follows: TGTGCCAGCAGCCAATACTTAGCGGGGGCGTTCTTC. As protein: CASSQYLAGAFF.